The next 2 T cell receptor beta chains were all read from a single sample in a study of cytomegalovirus exposure and HLA in healthy donors. The PCR contained 60 Vbeta and 13 Jbeta primers. Sequencing used immunoSEQ multiplex PCR; TCRdb keeps in-frame clones, though not all of them. The sample lists approximately 250,000 clones, roughly 85% occurring once. Material: PBMCs. The receptors originated from a girl between 2 and 10 years old in good health and CMV-seronegative.

The rearrangement joins TRBV4-1 to TRBJ2-7; TRBD1 aligns across 10 bases. After removal of 10 bases from V and 2 bases from J, the junction contained 14 bases not matched to a gene. CDR3 length: 16 amino acids. Germline V gives CDR1 MGHRA, CDR2 YSYEKL. This chain's CDR3 is CAISCPGQGFPYEQYF. The CDR3 nucleotides read TGCGCCATCTCATGTCCGGGACAGGGGTTTCCCTACGAGCAGTACTTC.

This sequence joins TRBV19 and TRBJ2-1, with 7 bases matching TRBD2. This CDR3 is built from 15 residues. Germline CDR1 is LNHDA and CDR2 is SQIVND (reference sequence). The junction had 4 bases not matched to a gene; V was cut back by 2 bases and J by 3 bases. The CDR3 DNA is TGTGCCAGTAGTATATGGCTAGCGGACTACAATGAGCAGTTCTTC. This sequence encodes CASSIWLADYNEQFF.